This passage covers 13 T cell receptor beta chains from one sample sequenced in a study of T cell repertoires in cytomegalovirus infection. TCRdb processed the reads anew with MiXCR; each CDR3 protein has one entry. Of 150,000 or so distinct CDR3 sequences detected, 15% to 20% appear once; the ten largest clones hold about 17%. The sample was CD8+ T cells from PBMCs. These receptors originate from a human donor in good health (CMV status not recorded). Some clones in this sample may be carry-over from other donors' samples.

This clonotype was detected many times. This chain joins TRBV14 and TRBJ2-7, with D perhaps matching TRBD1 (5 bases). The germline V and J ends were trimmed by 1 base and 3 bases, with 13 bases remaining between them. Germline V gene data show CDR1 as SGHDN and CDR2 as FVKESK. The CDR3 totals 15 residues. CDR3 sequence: CASSQVGQERYEQYF. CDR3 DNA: TGTGCCAGCAGCCAAGTGGGGCAGGAGCGCTACGAGCAGTACTTC.

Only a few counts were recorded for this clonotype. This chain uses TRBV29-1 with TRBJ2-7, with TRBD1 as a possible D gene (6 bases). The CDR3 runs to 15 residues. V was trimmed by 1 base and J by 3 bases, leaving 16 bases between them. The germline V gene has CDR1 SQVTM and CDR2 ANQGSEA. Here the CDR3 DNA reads TGCAGCGTTGAAGGAGGGCAGGGGCCAGACTACGAGCAGTACTTC. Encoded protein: CSVEGGQGPDYEQYF.

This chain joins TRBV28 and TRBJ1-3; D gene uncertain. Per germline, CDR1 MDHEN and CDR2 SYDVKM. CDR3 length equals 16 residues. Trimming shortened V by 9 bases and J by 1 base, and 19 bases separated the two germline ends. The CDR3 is CASTFRGKRSGNTIYF. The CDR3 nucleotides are TGTGCCAGTACCTTTAGAGGGAAAAGGTCTGGAAACACCATATATTTT.

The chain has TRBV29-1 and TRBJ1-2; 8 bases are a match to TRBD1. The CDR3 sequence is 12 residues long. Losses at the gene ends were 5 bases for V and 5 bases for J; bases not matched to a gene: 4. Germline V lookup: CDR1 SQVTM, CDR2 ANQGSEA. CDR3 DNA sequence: TGCAGCGTTACGGACAGGGATTATGGCTACACCTTC. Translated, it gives CSVTDRDYGYTF.

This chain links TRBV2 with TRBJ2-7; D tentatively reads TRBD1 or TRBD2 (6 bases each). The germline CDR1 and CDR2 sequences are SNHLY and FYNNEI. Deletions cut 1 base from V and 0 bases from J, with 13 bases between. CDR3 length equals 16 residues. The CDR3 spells CASSEVGGGHSYEQYF. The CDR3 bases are TGTGCCAGCAGTGAAGTCGGAGGGGGGCACTCCTACGAGCAGTACTTC.

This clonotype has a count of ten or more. The CDR3 nucleotides read TGTGCCAGCAGTCCGACTAGCGGGGGCTCCTACGAGCAGTACTTC. Translating gives CASSPTSGGSYEQYF. The chain links TRBV7-2 to TRBJ2-7; 12 positions match TRBD2. The V and J ends lost 6 bases and 0 bases, in that order; junction bases with no gene match: 3. The V gene's germline CDR1 is SGHTA and CDR2 FQGNSA. The CDR3 is made up of 15 amino acids.

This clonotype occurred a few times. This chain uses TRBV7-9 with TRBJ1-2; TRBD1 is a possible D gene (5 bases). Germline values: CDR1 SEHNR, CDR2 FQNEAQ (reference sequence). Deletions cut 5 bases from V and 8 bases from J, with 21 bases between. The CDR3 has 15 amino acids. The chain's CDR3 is CASSHPSTVVLGYTF. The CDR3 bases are TGTGCCAGCAGCCACCCTTCGACAGTTGTGTTGGGCTACACCTTC.

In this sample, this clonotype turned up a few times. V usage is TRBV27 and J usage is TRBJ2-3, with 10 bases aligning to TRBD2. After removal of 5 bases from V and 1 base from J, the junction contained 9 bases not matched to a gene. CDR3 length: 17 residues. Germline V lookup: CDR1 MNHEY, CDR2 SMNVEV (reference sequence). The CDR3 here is CASSPGLAALGTDTQYF. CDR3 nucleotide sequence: TGTGCCAGCAGTCCCGGACTAGCGGCGCTGGGCACAGATACGCAGTATTTT.

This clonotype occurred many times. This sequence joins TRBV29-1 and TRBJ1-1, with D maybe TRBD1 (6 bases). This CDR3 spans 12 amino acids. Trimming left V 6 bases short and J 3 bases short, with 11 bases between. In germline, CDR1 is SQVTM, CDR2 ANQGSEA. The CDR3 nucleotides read TGCAGCGTCACACAGGGAGACACTGAAGCTTTCTTT. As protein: CSVTQGDTEAFF.

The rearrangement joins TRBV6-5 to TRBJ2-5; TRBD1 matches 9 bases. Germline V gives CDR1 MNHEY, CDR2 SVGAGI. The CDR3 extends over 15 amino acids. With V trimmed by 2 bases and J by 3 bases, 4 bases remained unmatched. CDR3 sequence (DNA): TGTGCCAGCAGTTACCTCGGGACAGGGAAAGAGACCCAGTACTTC. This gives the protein CASSYLGTGKETQYF.

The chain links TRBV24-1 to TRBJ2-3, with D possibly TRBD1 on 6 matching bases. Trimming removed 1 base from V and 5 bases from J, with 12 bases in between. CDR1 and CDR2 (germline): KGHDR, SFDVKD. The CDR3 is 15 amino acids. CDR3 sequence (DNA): TGTGCCACCAGTGATTTACGGCGAGGGGGAGATACGCAGTATTTT. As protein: CATSDLRRGGDTQYF.

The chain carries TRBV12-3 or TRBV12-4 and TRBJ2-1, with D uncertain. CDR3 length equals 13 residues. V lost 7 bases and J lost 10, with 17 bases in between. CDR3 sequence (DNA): TGTGCCAGCATCCCCCCTGGGGATAACGAGCAGTTCTTC. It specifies CASIPPGDNEQFF.

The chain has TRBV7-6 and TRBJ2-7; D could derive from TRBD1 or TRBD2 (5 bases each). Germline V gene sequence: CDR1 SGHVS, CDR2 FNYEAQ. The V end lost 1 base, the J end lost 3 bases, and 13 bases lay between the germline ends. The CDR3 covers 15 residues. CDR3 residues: CASSLGGTWGYEQYF. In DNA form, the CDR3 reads TGTGCCAGCAGCTTAGGTGGGACGTGGGGCTACGAGCAGTACTTC.